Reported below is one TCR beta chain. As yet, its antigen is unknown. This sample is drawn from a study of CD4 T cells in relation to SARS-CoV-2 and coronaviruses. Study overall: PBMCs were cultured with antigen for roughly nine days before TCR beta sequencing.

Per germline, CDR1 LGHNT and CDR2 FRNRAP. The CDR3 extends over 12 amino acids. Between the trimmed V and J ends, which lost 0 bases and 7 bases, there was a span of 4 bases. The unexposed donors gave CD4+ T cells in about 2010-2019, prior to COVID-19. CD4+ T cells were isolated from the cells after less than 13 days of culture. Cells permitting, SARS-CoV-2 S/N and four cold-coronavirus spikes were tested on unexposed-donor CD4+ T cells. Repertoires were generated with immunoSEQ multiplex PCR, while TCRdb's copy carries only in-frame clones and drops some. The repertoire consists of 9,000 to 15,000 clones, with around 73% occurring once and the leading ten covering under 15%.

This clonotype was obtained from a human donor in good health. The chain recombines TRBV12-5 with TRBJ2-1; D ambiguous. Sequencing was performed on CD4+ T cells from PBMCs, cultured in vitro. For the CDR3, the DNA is TGTGCTAGTGGTTTGGTAAGAAATGAGCAGTTCTTC. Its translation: CASGLVRNEQFF.